This entry describes one T cell receptor (beta chain). The antigen it recognizes is unknown. There are no base qualities to consult, and no much larger clone falls within one base. The library relied on 5' RACE. TCRdb records Illumina HiSeq 2500 as the sequencer. A second about 7 to 12 cycle PCR used a sample-barcoded 5' primer and a J-beta primer mix. A template-switch 5' adaptor carrying 12 random nucleotides introduced a unique molecular identifier onto each TCR beta cDNA molecule. Each sample yielded at least 2.5 million CDR3-containing paired-end reads. First-strand cDNA was synthesized from all RNA with the Mint cDNA synthesis kit, primed by a TRBC-specific oligonucleotide. All cDNA was treated with uracil-DNA glycosylase and then went through a first 18-cycle PCR with the universal primers M1SS and BC2_uni_R. Regarding the original processing steps: Each sample was normalized by randomly selecting 1 million high-quality reads, each carrying a distinct molecular identifier. Instead of being binned into consensus sequences, reads with shared molecular identifiers were discarded. MiTCR, with a Q25 quality threshold and the strictest error-elimination algorithm, was used for CDR3 identification, clonotype clustering and error correction. A nonparametric unseen species model with Euler transformation was used to estimate lower-bound total TCR beta diversity. In-frame beta chains were kept once TCRdb had trimmed the public reads at Q25 with fastp and called clones with MiXCR. Rows are combined by CDR3 protein, so each entry shows the most common genes and DNA. The V and J calls follow TCRdb's processing rather than the paper's. The sample table shows about 800,000 distinct CDR3 sequences, and approximately 25% are seen once. Approximately 4% of the sample rests with the top ten.

The germline V gene (reference sequence) specifies GTSNPN as CDR1 and SVGIG as CDR2. Spanning cysteine to phenylalanine, the CDR3 consists of 12 amino acids. Only the CDR3 DNA stays, 36 bases, in frame from base 1. V is clipped by 2 bases and J by 3 bases, and the sequence between their germline boundaries is 8 bases long. The source of the sample is a study of blood T cells in healthy people across ages (dated by TCRdb to between 2014 and 2017). Turning to the overall study: In model experiments, roughly one uniquely barcoded TCR beta cDNA molecule per two T cells was captured by template switching. The donors were split into four age groups: young (average about 15 years), middle-aged (39), aged (62) and long-lived (under 90). For two donors (one aged 18 to 29 and one aged 80 or older), the study analyzed two additional independent replicas of 1 million unique cDNA reads from the same blood draw. To track age-related changes in TCR beta repertoire diversity, the study relied on deep sequencing normalized with unique cDNA molecular identifiers. Findings and caveats that apply to the study as a whole: Because profiling used bulk unsorted PBMCs, naive and antigen-experienced compartments could not be compared conclusively. Estimates of total diversity from one million sequenced T cells were regarded as lower bounds and underestimates. Because the CMV infection status of the donors was unknown, age-related changes in expanded clonotypes may potentially have been confounded. As age increased, observed TCR beta diversity per million T cells dropped in a roughly linear way, and a significant reduction was already evident by age 40. The long-lived group showed more naive CD4+ T cells, fewer expanded clones and increased TCR diversity than the aged group, suggesting age selection. The percentage of naive T cells measured by flow cytometry correlated strongly with observed TCR beta diversity.

The approximately 40 donors, aged about 6 to 95 years, were systemically healthy Caucasian individuals from Russia. Ten milliliters of peripheral blood were drawn from each donor into EDTA-treated Vacutainer tubes. Ficoll-Paque density-gradient centrifugation was used to isolate PBMCs, with at least 6.5 million obtained per sample. Trizol reagent was used to extract total RNA from the PBMCs, yielding at least 6 micrograms per sample. Naive CD45RAhigh/CD27high T cell percentages were measured by flow cytometry on a PBMC aliquot from every donor. These data were also reused for a study on T cells of mothers and their children. Drawing on the second study: Donors were nine systemically healthy Caucasian individuals: three mothers and their six children. cDNA synthesis consumed the entire amount of extracted RNA, loaded at about 1.5 ug RNA in each 15 ul reaction. In the second PCR, the M1S primer introduced both the sample barcodes and 2-4 random nucleotides. Each mother yielded over 9 million TCR beta CDR3 reads and each child some 3 million reads. Thymic selection shapes the output of TCR recombination in a similar way in related and unrelated pairs, and inherited differences have a minor effect. Normalized repertoire overlap was always found to be slightly, but never significantly, higher in related mother-child pairs than in unrelated mother-child pairs. No persistent microchimeric T cell clones were detected, at a sensitivity of approximately 100 clones per million clonotypes. To look for features that set related mother-child pairs apart from unrelated individuals, the researchers ran deep NGS to compare the TCR beta repertoires of mothers and children. On average, the children were approximately 11 +/- 4 years old, while the mothers were approximately 40 +/- 4 years old. After adapter ligation was performed with NEBNext reagents, the libraries were sequenced on an Illumina HiSeq 2000 with 100+100 nt paired-end reads. To prevent cross-contamination, the mother and child libraries were prepared a month apart and were sequenced in separate runs. For each donor, somewhere between roughly 500,000 and 2,100,000 distinct TCR beta clonotypes were identified. Naive TCR beta clonotypes were estimated from low-frequency clonotypes matched to each donor's FACS-determined naive share, without sorting.

This receptor was identified in a boy between 10 and 17 years old in good health. The sequencing sample was made of blood. The V and J segments used are TRBV30 and TRBJ2-7, and perhaps TRBD1 as D gene, on 6 matching bases. The CDR3 is CAWSSDSYEQYF. The sequence in DNA is TGTGCCTGGAGTTCGGACAGCTACGAGCAGTACTTC.